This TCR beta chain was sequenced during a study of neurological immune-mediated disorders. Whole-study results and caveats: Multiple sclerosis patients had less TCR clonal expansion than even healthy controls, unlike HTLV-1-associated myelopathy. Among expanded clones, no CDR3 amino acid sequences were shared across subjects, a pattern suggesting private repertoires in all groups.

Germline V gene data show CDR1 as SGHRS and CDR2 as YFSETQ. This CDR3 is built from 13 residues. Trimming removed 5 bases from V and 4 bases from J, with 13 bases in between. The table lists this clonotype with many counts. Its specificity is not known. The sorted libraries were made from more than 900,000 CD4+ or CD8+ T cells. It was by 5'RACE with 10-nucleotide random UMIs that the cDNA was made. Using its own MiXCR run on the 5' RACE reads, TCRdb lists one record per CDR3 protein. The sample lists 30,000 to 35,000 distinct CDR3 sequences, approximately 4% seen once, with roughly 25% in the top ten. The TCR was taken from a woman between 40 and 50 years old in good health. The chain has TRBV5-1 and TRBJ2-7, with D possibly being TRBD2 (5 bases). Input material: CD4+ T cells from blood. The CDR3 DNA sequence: TGCGCCAGCAGTGGACTGGGTTTTTACGAGCAGTACTTC. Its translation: CASSGLGFYEQYF.